This note documents a single TCR beta chain sequence. One end of the junction is discordant with germline, which a read error may explain. The data were obtained in a study of CD8 T cells in Susac syndrome. Those who served as multiple sclerosis controls were treatment-naive patients with stable or active relapsing-remitting disease. With random hexamers, reverse transcription was performed on roughly 0.5 to 1 ug of RNA. Amplification of TCR beta CDR3 across 54 Vbeta and 13 Jbeta was performed with immunoSEQ multiplex PCR. TCRdb reprocessed the immunoSEQ multiplex PCR reads with MiXCR, giving one entry per CDR3 protein. In the table there are 200,000 to 250,000 distinct CDR3 sequences, approximately 95% of which are singletons. Germline V gene data show CDR1 as SSHAT and CDR2 as FNYEAQ (reference sequence). This CDR3 spans 18 amino acids.

The chain has TRBV7-7 and TRBJ2-1; a weak D match, TRBD2 (6 bases). This TCR was sampled from a human donor with multiple sclerosis. The sample was CD4+ T cells from PBMCs. CDR3 in DNA: TGTGCTAGCAGCCCCCGTTTGCGGGATGTGGGCTCCTACAATGAGCAGTTCTTC. Protein: CASSPRLRDVGSYNEQFF.